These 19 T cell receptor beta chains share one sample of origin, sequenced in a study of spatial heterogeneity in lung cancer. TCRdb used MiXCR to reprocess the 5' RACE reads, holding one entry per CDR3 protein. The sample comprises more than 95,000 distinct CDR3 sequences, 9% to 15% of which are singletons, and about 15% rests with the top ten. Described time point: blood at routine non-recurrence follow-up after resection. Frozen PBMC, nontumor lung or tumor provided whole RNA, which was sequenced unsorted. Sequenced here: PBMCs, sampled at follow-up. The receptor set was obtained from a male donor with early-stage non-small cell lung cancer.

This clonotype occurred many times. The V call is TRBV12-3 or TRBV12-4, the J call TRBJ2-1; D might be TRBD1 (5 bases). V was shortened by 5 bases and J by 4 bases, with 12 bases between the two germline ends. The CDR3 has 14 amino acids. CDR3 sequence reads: CASSLPQGYNEQFF. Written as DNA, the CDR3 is TGTGCCAGCAGTCTCCCTCAGGGTTACAATGAGCAGTTCTTC.

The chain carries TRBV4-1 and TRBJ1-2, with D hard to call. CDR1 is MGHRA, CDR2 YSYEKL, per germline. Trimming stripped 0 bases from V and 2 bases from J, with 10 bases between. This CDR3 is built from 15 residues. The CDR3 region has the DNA TGCGCCAGCAGCCAAGAATACGCTGTGAACTATGGCTACACCTTC. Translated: CASSQEYAVNYGYTF.

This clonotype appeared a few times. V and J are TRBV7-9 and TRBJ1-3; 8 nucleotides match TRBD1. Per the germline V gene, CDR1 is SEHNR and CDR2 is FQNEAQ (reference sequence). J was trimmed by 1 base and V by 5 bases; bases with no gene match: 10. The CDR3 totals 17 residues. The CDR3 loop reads CASSPRTGLTSGNTIYF. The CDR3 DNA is TGTGCCAGCAGCCCGAGGACAGGGTTGACTTCTGGAAACACCATATATTTT.

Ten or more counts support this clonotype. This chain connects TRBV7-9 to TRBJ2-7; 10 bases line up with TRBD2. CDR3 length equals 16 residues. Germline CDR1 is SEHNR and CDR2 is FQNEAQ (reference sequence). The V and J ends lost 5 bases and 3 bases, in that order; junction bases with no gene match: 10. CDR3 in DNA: TGTGCCAGCAGCCCGAACGAGCGGGGGGGCATCTACGAGCAGTACTTC. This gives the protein CASSPNERGGIYEQYF. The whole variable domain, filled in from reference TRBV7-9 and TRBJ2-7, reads DTGVSQNPRHKITKRGQNVTFRCDPISEHNRLYWYRQTLGQGPEFLTYFQNEAQLEKSRLLSDRFSAERPKGSFSTLEIQRTEQGDSAMYLCASSPNERGGIYEQYFGPGTRLTVT.

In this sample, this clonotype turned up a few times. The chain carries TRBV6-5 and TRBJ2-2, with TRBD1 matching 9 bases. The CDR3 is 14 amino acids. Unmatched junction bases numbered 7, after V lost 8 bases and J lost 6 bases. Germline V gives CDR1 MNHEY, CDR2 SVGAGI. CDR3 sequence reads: CASGTGGHPGELFF. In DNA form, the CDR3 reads TGTGCCAGCGGAACAGGGGGCCATCCCGGGGAGCTGTTTTTT.

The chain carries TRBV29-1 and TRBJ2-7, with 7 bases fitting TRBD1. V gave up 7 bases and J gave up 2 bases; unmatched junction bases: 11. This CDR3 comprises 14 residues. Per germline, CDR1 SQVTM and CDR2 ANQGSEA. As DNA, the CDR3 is TGCAGCGCTACTCCGGGACAGTTTGCCTACGAGCAGTACTTC. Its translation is CSATPGQFAYEQYF.

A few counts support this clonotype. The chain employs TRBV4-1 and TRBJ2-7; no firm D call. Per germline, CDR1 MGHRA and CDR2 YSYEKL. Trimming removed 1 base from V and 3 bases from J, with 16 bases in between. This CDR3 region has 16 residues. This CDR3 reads CASSQGAEKANYEQYF. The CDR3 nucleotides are TGCGCCAGCAGCCAAGGGGCAGAAAAGGCCAACTACGAGCAGTACTTC.

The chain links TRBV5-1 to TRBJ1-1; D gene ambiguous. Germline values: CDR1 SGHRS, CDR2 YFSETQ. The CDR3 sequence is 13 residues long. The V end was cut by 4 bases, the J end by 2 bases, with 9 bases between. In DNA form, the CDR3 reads TGCGCCAGCAGCCCTAAATCTAACACTGAAGCTTTCTTT. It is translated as CASSPKSNTEAFF.

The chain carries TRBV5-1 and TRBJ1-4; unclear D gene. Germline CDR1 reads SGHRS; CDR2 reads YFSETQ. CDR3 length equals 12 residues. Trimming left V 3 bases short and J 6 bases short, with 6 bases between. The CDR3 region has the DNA TGCGCCAGCAGCTCCCTAGATGAAAAACTGTTTTTT. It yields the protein CASSSLDEKLFF.

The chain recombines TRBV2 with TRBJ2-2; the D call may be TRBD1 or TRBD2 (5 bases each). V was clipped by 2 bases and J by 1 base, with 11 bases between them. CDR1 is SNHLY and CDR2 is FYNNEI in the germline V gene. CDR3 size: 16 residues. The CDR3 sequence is CASSERGAWNTGELFF. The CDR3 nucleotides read TGTGCCAGCAGTGAAAGGGGAGCCTGGAACACCGGGGAGCTGTTTTTT.

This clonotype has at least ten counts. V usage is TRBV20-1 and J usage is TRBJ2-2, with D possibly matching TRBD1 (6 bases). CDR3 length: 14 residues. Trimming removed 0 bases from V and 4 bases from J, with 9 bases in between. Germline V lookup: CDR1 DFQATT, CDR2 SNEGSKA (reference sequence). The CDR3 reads CSARDAQGTGELFF. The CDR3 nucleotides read TGCAGTGCTAGAGATGCACAGGGCACCGGGGAGCTGTTTTTT.

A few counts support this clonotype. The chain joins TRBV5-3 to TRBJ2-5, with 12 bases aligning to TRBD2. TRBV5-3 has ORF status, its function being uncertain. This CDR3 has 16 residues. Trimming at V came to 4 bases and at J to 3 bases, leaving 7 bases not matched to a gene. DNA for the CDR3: TGTGCCAGAAGCCTCCCTAGCGGGGGGGCGGAAGAGACCCAGTACTTC. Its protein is CARSLPSGGAEETQYF.

In nucleotides, the CDR3 is TGTGCCAGCATGACAGGGGGAGATAATTCACCCCTCCACTTT. This encodes CASMTGGDNSPLHF. The chain uses TRBV6-6 and TRBJ1-6; the match to TRBD1 covers 9 bases. V lost 7 bases, J lost 5 bases, and 3 bases stayed unmatched. This CDR3 has 14 amino acids. Germline CDR1 MNHNY, CDR2 SVGAGI (reference sequence).

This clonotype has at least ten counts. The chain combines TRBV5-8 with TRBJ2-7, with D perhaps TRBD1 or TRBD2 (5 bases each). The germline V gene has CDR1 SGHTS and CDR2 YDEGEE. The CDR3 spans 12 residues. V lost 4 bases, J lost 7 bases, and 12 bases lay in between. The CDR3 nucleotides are TGTGCCAGCAGCCGGCCAGGGACGGAGCAGTACTTC. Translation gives CASSRPGTEQYF.

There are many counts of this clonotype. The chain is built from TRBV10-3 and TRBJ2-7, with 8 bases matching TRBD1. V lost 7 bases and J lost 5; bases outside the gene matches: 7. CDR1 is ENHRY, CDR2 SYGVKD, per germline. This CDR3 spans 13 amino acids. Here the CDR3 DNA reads TGTGCCATCAAAGACAGGGGTATCAACGAGCAGTACTTC. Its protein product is CAIKDRGINEQYF.

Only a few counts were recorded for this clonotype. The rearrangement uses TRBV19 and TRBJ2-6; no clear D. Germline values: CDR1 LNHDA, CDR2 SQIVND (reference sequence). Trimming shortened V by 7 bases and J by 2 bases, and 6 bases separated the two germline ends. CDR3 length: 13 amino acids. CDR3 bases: TGTGCCAGTATCGTCCCTGGGGCCAACGTCCTGACTTTC. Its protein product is CASIVPGANVLTF.

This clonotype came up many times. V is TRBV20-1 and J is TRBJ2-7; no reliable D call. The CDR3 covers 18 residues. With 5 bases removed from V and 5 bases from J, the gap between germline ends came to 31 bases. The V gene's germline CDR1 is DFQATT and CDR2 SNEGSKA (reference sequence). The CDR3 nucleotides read TGCAGTGCTGAAGGAAGTGCTAGAGATCGGACGGTTCGGAACGAGCAGTACTTC. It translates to CSAEGSARDRTVRNEQYF.

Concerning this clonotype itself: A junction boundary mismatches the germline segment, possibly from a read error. The CDR3, as DNA: TGCGCCAGCAGCCAAGCTCCGGGATCTTACCGATTT. Its protein product is CASSQAPGSYRF. This chain links TRBV4-1 with TRBJ2-3; TRBD2 is a possible D gene (5 bases). The CDR3 sequence is 12 residues long. The germline CDR1 and CDR2 sequences are MGHRA and YSYEKL.

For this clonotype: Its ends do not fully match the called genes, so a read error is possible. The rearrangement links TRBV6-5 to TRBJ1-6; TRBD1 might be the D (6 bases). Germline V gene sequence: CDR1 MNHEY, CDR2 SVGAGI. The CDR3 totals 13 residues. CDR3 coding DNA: TGTGCCTGCAGCGGGGGGCCTAATTCACCCCTCCACTTT. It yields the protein CACSGGPNSPLHF.